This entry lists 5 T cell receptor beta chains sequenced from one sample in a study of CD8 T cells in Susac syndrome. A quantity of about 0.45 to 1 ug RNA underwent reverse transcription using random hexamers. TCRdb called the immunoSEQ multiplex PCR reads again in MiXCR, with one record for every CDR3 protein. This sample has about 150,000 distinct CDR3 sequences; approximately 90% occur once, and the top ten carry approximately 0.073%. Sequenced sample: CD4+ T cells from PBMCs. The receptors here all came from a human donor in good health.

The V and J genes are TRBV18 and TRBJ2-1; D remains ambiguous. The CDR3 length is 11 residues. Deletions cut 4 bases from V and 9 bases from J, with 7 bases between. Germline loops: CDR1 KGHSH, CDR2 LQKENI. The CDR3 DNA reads TGTGCCAGCTCACAGCAAGCTGAGCAGTTCTTC. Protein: CASSQQAEQFF.

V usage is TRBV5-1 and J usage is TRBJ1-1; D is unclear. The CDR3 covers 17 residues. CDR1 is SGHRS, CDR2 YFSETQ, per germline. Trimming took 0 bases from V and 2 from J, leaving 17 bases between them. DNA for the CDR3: TGCGCCAGCAGCTTGGCCATGGGAGCGATAATAAACACTGAAGCTTTCTTT. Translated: CASSLAMGAIINTEAFF. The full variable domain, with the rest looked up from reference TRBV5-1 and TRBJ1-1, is KAGVTQTPRYLIKTRGQQVTLSCSPISGHRSVSWYQQTPGQGLQFLFEYFSETQRNKGNFPGRFSGRQFSNSRSEMNVSTLELGDSALYLCASSLAMGAIINTEAFFGQGTRLTVV.

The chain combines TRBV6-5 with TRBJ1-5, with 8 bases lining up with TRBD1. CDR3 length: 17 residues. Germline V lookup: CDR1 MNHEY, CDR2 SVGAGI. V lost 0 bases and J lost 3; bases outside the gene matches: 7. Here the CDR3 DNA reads TGTGCCAGCAGTTACTCTATAGGGACAGGCCTCAATCAGCCCCAGCATTTT. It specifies CASSYSIGTGLNQPQHF.

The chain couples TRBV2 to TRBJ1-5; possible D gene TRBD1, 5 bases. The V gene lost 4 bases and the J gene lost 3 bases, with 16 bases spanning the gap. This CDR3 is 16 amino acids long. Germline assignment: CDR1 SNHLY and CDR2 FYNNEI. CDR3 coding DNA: TGTGCCAGCAGTGGCCCGGGTGGGGGTGACAATCAGCCCCAGCATTTT. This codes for CASSGPGGGDNQPQHF. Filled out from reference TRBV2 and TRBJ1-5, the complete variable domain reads EPEVTQTPSHQVTQMGQEVILRCVPISNHLYFYWYRQILGQKVEFLVSFYNNEISEKSEIFDDQFSVERPDGSNFTLKIRSTKLEDSAMYFCASSGPGGGDNQPQHFGDGTRLSIL.

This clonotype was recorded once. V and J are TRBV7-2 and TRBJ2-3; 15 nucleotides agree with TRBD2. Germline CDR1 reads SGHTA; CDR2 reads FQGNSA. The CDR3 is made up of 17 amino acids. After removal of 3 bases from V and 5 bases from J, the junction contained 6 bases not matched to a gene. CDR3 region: CASSFGLAGGTIDTQYF. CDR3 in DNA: TGTGCCAGCAGCTTCGGACTAGCGGGGGGGACCATAGATACGCAGTATTTT.